A selection of T cell receptor beta chains follows, all from one sample in a study of blood T cell repertoires in COVID-19. Repertoires were generated with immunoSEQ multiplex PCR, while TCRdb's copy carries only in-frame clones and drops some. The repertoire holds hundreds of thousands of clones, around 89% seen once, with roughly a tenth in the top ten. What was sequenced was PBMCs or T cells enriched from blood (not recorded which). Every receptor here comes from a woman between 40 and 50 years old who had recovered from COVID-19. The CDR3 runs from the conserved cysteine through the conserved F or W. The order of the fields is CDR3 protein, CDR3 DNA, clone size, V gene, D gene, J gene. The D gene is left open where the match is weak. Not all rows give a size; the values are once, few, many and, for expanded clones, a class.

CASSLAPVARGAEAFF TGTGCCAGCAGCTTAGCTCCCGTGGCCAGGGGGGCTGAAGCTTTCTTT - TRBV7-2 TRBD1 TRBJ1-1
CASGLQGATEAFF TGTGCTAGTGGTCTACAGGGGGCCACTGAAGCTTTCTTT - TRBV12-5 TRBD1 TRBJ1-1
CASSLEVRAGNEQFF TGTGCCAGCAGCTTAGAGGTCAGAGCGGGGAATGAGCAGTTCTTC - TRBV7-6 TRBD2 TRBJ2-1
CASSGSGDLIPLEQYF TGTGCCAGCAGCGGATCCGGGGATCTAATCCCTCTCGAGCAGTACTTC - TRBV9 - TRBJ2-7
CASSPYRDRPNTEAFF TGTGCCAGCAGTCCATACCGGGACAGACCGAACACTGAAGCTTTCTTT - TRBV27 TRBD1 TRBJ1-1
CASSQDLGVSYNEQFF TGCGCCAGCAGCCAAGATCTAGGGGTCTCCTACAATGAGCAGTTCTTC - TRBV4-1 - TRBJ2-1
CASSFGLASVTDTQYF TGCGCCAGCAGCTTCGGACTAGCTTCCGTCACAGATACGCAGTATTTT - TRBV5-1 TRBD2 TRBJ2-3
CASSQGVASPEAFF TGCGCCAGCAGCCAAGGCGTAGCGAGCCCTGAAGCTTTCTTT - TRBV4-3 - TRBJ1-1
CASSVSSYGTGASPLHF TGTGCCAGCAGCGTCTCCTCTTACGGGACAGGGGCTTCACCCCTCCACTTT - TRBV9 TRBD1 TRBJ1-6
CASSQDNDRYYGYTF TGCGCCAGCAGCCAAGATAACGACAGATACTATGGCTACACCTTC - TRBV4-3 - TRBJ1-2
CASSLIGGNTEAFF TGTGCCAGCAGCTTGATTGGCGGAAACACTGAAGCTTTCTTT - TRBV5-4 - TRBJ1-1
CASSLPGLAGGAYQYF TGTGCCAGCAGTTTGCCCGGACTAGCGGGGGGGGCGTATCAGTACTTC once TRBV28 TRBD2 TRBJ2-7
CASSLVGQGVDTQYF TGCGCCAGCAGCTTGGTTGGACAGGGGGTGGATACGCAGTATTTT once TRBV5-1 TRBD1 TRBJ2-3
CASSFTGQSSGANVLTF TGTGCCAGCAGCTTTACGGGACAGAGCTCTGGGGCCAACGTCCTGACTTTC - TRBV7-2 TRBD1 TRBJ2-6
CASSILGDGNTIYF TGTGCCAGTAGTATTCTAGGTGATGGAAACACCATATATTTT once TRBV19 - TRBJ1-3
CAISEPGTPQTNEQFF TGTGCCATCAGTGAGCCCGGGACTCCCCAGACCAATGAGCAGTTCTTC - TRBV10-3 - TRBJ2-1
CASSSGGENIQYF TGTGCCAGCAGCTCCGGGGGGGAAAACATTCAGTACTTC - TRBV13 TRBD2 TRBJ2-4
CASSYSSFSGGPPLNEQFF TGTGCCAGCAGTTACTCGTCCTTTAGCGGGGGGCCCCCTCTCAATGAGCAGTTCTTC - TRBV6-2/TRBV6-3 TRBD2 TRBJ2-1
CASSSGLATGELFF TGTGCCAGCAGCTCCGGACTAGCTACCGGGGAGCTGTTTTTT - TRBV7-2 TRBD2 TRBJ2-2
CASSSEGRTIYF TGTGCCAGCAGCTCCGAGGGGAGGACCATATATTTT - TRBV13 - TRBJ1-3
CASSLGQPNTGELFF TGTGCCAGCAGTTTGGGACAGCCGAACACCGGGGAGCTGTTTTTT - TRBV7-9 TRBD1 TRBJ2-2
CASSPGTSGHSYEQYF TGTGCCAGCAGCCCCGGGACTAGCGGGCACTCCTACGAGCAGTACTTC - TRBV13 TRBD2 TRBJ2-7
CASSLEADSSNQPQHF TGTGCCAGCAGCTTAGAAGCCGACAGTAGCAATCAGCCCCAGCATTTT once TRBV7-2 - TRBJ1-5
CASRALPDRAYEQYF TGTGCCAGCAGGGCCCTTCCGGACAGGGCCTACGAGCAGTACTTC - TRBV25-1 TRBD1 TRBJ2-7
CASSKGEGETQYF TGTGCCAGCAGCAAGGGGGAGGGGGAGACCCAGTACTTC - TRBV21-1 - TRBJ2-5
CASSHPGQGTSYEQYF TGTGCCAGCTCACACCCGGGACAGGGAACCTCCTACGAGCAGTACTTC - TRBV18 TRBD1 TRBJ2-7
CASSPRTSGAAAYEQYF TGCGCCAGCAGCCCACGGACTAGCGGGGCGGCCGCCTACGAGCAGTACTTC - TRBV5-1 TRBD2 TRBJ2-7
CASSYRSRGYEQYF TGTGCCAGCAGTTACCGTTCTAGGGGATACGAGCAGTACTTC once TRBV6-5 - TRBJ2-7
CASTQGALGNQPQHF TGTGCCAGCACCCAGGGGGCGCTAGGCAATCAGCCCCAGCATTTT - TRBV28 TRBD1 TRBJ1-5
CSVELAGENTGELFF TGCAGCGTTGAACTAGCGGGAGAGAACACCGGGGAGCTGTTTTTT few TRBV29-1 TRBD2 TRBJ2-2
CASSQDSSGSTDTQYF TGCGCCAGCAGCCAGGACTCTAGCGGGAGCACAGATACGCAGTATTTT - TRBV4-1 TRBD2 TRBJ2-3
CASSIGDSNTEAFF TGTGCCAGTAGTATAGGGGACAGTAACACTGAAGCTTTCTTT - TRBV19 TRBD1 TRBJ1-1
CASSESLVRLAYEQYF TGTGCCAGCAGCGAATCACTAGTACGGCTTGCCTACGAGCAGTACTTC - TRBV5-6 - TRBJ2-7
CASSLVPREPQHF TGTGCCAGCAGCTTAGTGCCGCGGGAGCCCCAGCATTTT - TRBV7-8 - TRBJ1-5
CASTSGAGGTDTQYF TGCGCCAGCACCTCCGGGGCGGGAGGGACAGATACGCAGTATTTT once TRBV5-1 TRBD2 TRBJ2-3
CASSLPPRGAGTDTQYF TGCGCCAGCAGCTTGCCCCCCCGGGGGGCCGGCACAGATACGCAGTATTTT - TRBV5-1 - TRBJ2-3
CASSPDTNQPQHF TGTGCCAGCTCACCAGACACCAATCAGCCCCAGCATTTT - TRBV18 - TRBJ1-5
CASSLLTPGGTSGYNEQFF TGTGCCAGCAGCCTCTTAACCCCCGGGGGGACTAGCGGATACAATGAGCAGTTCTTC - TRBV14 TRBD2 TRBJ2-1
CASSPDGITRGEQFF TGTGCCAGCTCACCCGACGGGATTACGAGAGGTGAGCAGTTCTTC - TRBV18 - TRBJ2-1
CSASRGGDTQYF TGCAGTGCTAGTAGGGGGGGAGATACGCAGTATTTT - TRBV20-1 - TRBJ2-3
CASSPWVGHSDYEQYF TGTGCCAGCAGCCCCTGGGTGGGCCATAGCGACTACGAGCAGTACTTC once TRBV5-4 - TRBJ2-7
CASSGRDRGEGNYGYTF TGCGCCAGCAGCGGCCGGGACAGGGGAGAAGGTAACTATGGCTACACCTTC - TRBV5-1 TRBD1 TRBJ1-2
CASSLEGNYGYTF TGTGCCAGCAGCTTGGAGGGGAACTATGGCTACACCTTC - TRBV5-8 - TRBJ1-2
CASSEYTGGEGEKLFF TGTGCCAGCAGTGAATACACAGGGGGCGAGGGTGAAAAACTGTTTTTT - TRBV25-1 TRBD1 TRBJ1-4
CASSQPGQYEQYF TGTGCCAGCAGCCAACCGGGACAGTACGAGCAGTACTTC - TRBV6-5 TRBD1 TRBJ2-7